This T cell receptor beta chain was recorded in a study of regulatory T cells in long-lasting Graves disease. Arm-PCR with iRepertoire HTBI primers amplified the CDR3 regions for these TCR beta libraries. TCRdb redid the calling of the multiplex PCR reads with MiXCR, one entry per CDR3 protein. The sample lists 650,000 to 700,000 distinct CDR3 sequences; 30% were seen once. Noted time point: persistent/refractory GD, antithyroid drugs over 5 years with positive TRAb. RNA isolated from PBMCs was used to make the TCR library. This clonotype appeared a few times. The antigen is undetermined. Germline V gene sequence: CDR1 SGHTA, CDR2 FQGNSA. The CDR3 extends over 15 amino acids. V was clipped by 3 bases and J by 1 base, with 12 bases between them. Study conclusions and caveats: Sharing of public clonotypes was greater in persistent patients (around 2,500) than in new patients (almost 1,000).

The rearrangement joins TRBV7-2 to TRBJ1-1; no definite D call. This specimen consisted of peripheral blood mononuclear cells (PBMCs), obtained when the disease was refractory, from a patient treated with antithyroid drugs. The source is a female donor with Graves disease. The CDR3 coding sequence is TGTGCCAGCAGCTTTCAATGGGGATCGAACACTGAAGCTTTCTTT. It encodes CASSFQWGSNTEAFF.